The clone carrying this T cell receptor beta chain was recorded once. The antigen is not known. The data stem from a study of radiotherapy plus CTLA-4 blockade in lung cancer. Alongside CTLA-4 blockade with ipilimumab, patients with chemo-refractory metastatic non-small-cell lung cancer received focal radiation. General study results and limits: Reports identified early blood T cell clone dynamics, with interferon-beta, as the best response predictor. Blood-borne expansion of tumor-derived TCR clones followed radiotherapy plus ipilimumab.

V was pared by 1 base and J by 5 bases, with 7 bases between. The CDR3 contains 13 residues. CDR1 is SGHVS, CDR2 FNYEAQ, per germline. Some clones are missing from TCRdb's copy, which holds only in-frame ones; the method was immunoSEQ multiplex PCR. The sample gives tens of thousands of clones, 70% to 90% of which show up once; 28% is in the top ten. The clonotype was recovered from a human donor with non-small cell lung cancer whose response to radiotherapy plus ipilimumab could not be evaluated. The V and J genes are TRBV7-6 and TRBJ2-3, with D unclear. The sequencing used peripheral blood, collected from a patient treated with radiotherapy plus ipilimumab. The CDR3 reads CASSLGSGDTQYF. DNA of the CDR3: TGTGCCAGCAGCTTAGGGTCAGGAGATACGCAGTATTTT.